One sample yielded the 14 T cell receptor beta chains listed below, sequenced in a study of immune evolution from preneoplasia to lung adenocarcinoma. Produced via immunoSEQ multiplex PCR; TCRdb's table is partial and in-frame only. Here the sample spans fewer than 6,000 clones, around 81% being singletons. Sequenced material: FFPE normal lung tissue adjacent to the tumor. Every receptor here comes from a person over 45 with lung adenocarcinoma.

The gene calls are TRBV2 and TRBJ1-1; D is ambiguous. Germline loops: CDR1 SNHLY, CDR2 FYNNEI. The CDR3 sequence is 14 residues long. The ends were cut back, 2 bases at V and 0 bases at J, with 7 bases in the middle. The chain's CDR3 is CASSEQTMNTEAFF. CDR3 DNA: TGTGCCAGCAGTGAACAAACCATGAACACTGAAGCTTTCTTT. Full variable domain (missing parts from reference TRBV2 and TRBJ1-1): EPEVTQTPSHQVTQMGQEVILRCVPISNHLYFYWYRQILGQKVEFLVSFYNNEISEKSEIFDDQFSVERPDGSNFTLKIRSTKLEDSAMYFCASSEQTMNTEAFFGQGTRLTVV.

This chain joins TRBV7-8 and TRBJ2-3; D call uncertain. V lost 2 bases to trimming and J lost 0 bases, with 15 bases between them. CDR3 size: 17 residues. CDR1 and CDR2 (germline): SGHVS, FQNEAQ. The CDR3 here is CASSLLPSVTSTDTQYF. DNA of the CDR3: TGTGCCAGCAGCTTATTACCGTCAGTGACTAGCACAGATACGCAGTATTTT. Looking up the rest from reference TRBV7-8 and TRBJ2-3 gives the full variable domain: GAGVSQSPRYKVAKRGQDVALRCDPISGHVSLFWYQQALGQGPEFLTYFQNEAQLDKSGLPSDRFFAERPEGSVSTLKIQRTQQEDSAVYLCASSLLPSVTSTDTQYFGPGTRLTVL.

This clone was seen once. The rearrangement uses TRBV27 and TRBJ1-1; 8 bases match TRBD1. The germline V gene has CDR1 MNHEY and CDR2 SMNVEV (reference sequence). J gave up 3 bases and V 3 bases, and 9 bases lay outside the gene matches. The CDR3 has 16 amino acids. CDR3 sequence (DNA): TGTGCCAGCAGTTTGTTGACAGGGGCGAGGGACACTGAAGCTTTCTTT. Translation: CASSLLTGARDTEAFF.

The CDR3 here is CASSQIAGGRGPGELFF. CDR3 DNA: TGCGCCAGCAGCCAGATAGCGGGAGGGCGTGGACCCGGGGAGCTGTTTTTT. V is TRBV4-1 and J is TRBJ2-2; 11 bases are a match to TRBD2. CDR1 MGHRA and CDR2 YSYEKL come from the germline V gene. The V segment lost 3 bases and the J segment 6 bases; nucleotides outside the gene matches: 9. The CDR3 runs 17 residues.

This chain joins TRBV11-2 and TRBJ2-7; the D is unclear. Between the trimmed V and J ends, which lost 3 bases and 6 bases, there was a span of 15 bases. The CDR3 spans 14 residues. Germline CDR1 and CDR2: SGHAT and FQNNGV. CDR3 sequence reads: CASSFPASAGEQYF. The CDR3 nucleotides are TGTGCCAGCAGCTTCCCAGCTTCTGCCGGCGAGCAGTACTTC.

The chain joins TRBV7-9 to TRBJ2-2, with TRBD1 matching 7 bases. The germline gives CDR1 SEHNR, CDR2 FQNEAQ (reference sequence). The CDR3 extends over 15 amino acids. The trim removed 3 bases at V and 0 bases at J, leaving 1 base unmatched. The CDR3 nucleotides read TGTGCCAGCAGCTTGACAGGGACGAACACCGGGGAGCTGTTTTTT. This sequence encodes CASSLTGTNTGELFF.

This clone was found a few times. The chain joins TRBV5-4 to TRBJ1-2; a possible D gene is TRBD1 (5 bases). This CDR3 region has 14 residues. The germline V gene has CDR1 SGHNT and CDR2 YYREEE (reference sequence). V lost 2 bases and J lost 8, with 16 bases in between. The CDR3 DNA is TGTGCCAGCAGCTTAGACAGTGGAGTAGAGGGCTACACCTTC. It specifies CASSLDSGVEGYTF.

The CDR3 nucleotides read TGTGCCAGCAGCTTGATAGAACAGGGCAACGAGCAGTACTTC. It is translated as CASSLIEQGNEQYF. The chain joins TRBV5-5 to TRBJ2-7; TRBD1 is a possible D gene (6 bases). This CDR3 is built from 14 residues. Germline loops: CDR1 SGHKS, CDR2 YYEKEE (reference sequence). Trimming cost V 1 base and J 5 bases, with 13 bases left between them.

The chain carries TRBV11-3 and TRBJ2-3; no clear D gene. Trimming pared 0 bases from V and 2 bases from J, leaving 3 bases between. CDR3 length: 13 amino acids. Germline CDR1 is SGHNT and CDR2 is YENEEA. CDR3 nucleotides: TGTGCCAGCAGCTTAGAATACACAGATACGCAGTATTTT. The encoded protein is CASSLEYTDTQYF. Drawing the rest from reference TRBV11-3 and TRBJ2-3, the complete variable domain is EAGVVQSPRYKIIEKKQPVAFWCNPISGHNTLYWYLQNLGQGPELLIRYENEEAVDDSQLPKDRFSAERLKGVDSTLKIQPAELGDSAVYLCASSLEYTDTQYFGPGTRLTVL.

The chain has TRBV5-1 and TRBJ2-7, with 8 positions matching TRBD1. The CDR3 runs 14 residues. In germline, CDR1 is SGHRS, CDR2 YFSETQ. Trimming took 3 bases from V and 6 from J; bases not matched to a gene: 8. The CDR3 spells CASSSGTGIAEQYF. The CDR3 DNA reads as TGCGCCAGCAGCTCAGGGACAGGCATCGCCGAGCAGTACTTC.

The gene calls are TRBV19 and TRBJ1-2; D is unresolved. The germline V gene encodes CDR1 LNHDA and CDR2 SQIVND (reference sequence). CDR3 length equals 14 residues. V was shortened by 5 bases and J by 1 base, with 11 bases between the two germline ends. In nucleotides, the CDR3 is TGTGCCAGTAGTCCCTCCGGGGTTAACTATGGCTACACCTTC. Translation gives CASSPSGVNYGYTF. The full variable domain, its missing parts supplied by reference TRBV19 and TRBJ1-2, is DGGITQSPKYLFRKEGQNVTLSCEQNLNHDAMYWYRQDPGQGLRLIYYSQIVNDFQKGDIAEGYSVSREKKESFPLTVTSAQKNPTAFYLCASSPSGVNYGYTFGSGTRLTVV.

As for this clone: Relative to the germline gene, one junction end is altered; a read error may explain this. This same CDR3 is encoded by further DNA sequences in the sample. This sequence joins TRBV10-2 and TRBJ2-1, with D unresolved. Germline V gene data show CDR1 as WSHSY and CDR2 as SAAADI. The CDR3 totals 15 residues. The CDR3 loop reads CASSERSAVYNGQFF. In DNA, the CDR3 is TGCGCCAGCAGTGAGAGGAGCGCAGTTTACAATGGGCAGTTCTTC.

The chain couples TRBV4-1 to TRBJ2-1; D might be TRBD2 (5 bases). The germline CDR1 and CDR2 sequences are MGHRA and YSYEKL. This CDR3 is 16 amino acids long. Deletions cut 2 bases from V and 8 bases from J, with 19 bases between. Written as DNA, the CDR3 is TGCGCCAGCAGCCAACCATTTACTGGACTCGCCGATGAGCAGTTCTTC. This translates into CASSQPFTGLADEQFF.

In DNA, the CDR3 is TGTGCCAGCAGCTTTAGTCCTGCGCAGCCCCAGCATTTT. It is translated as CASSFSPAQPQHF. This sequence joins TRBV7-8 and TRBJ1-5; D remains ambiguous. The CDR3 totals 13 residues. Trimming cost V 3 bases and J 7 bases, with 10 bases left between them. From germline, CDR1 is SGHVS and CDR2 FQNEAQ. The full variable domain, its missing parts supplied by reference TRBV7-8 and TRBJ1-5, is GAGVSQSPRYKVAKRGQDVALRCDPISGHVSLFWYQQALGQGPEFLTYFQNEAQLDKSGLPSDRFFAERPEGSVSTLKIQRTQQEDSAVYLCASSFSPAQPQHFGDGTRLSIL.